These T cell receptor beta chains were read from a single sample in a study of blood T cell repertoires in COVID-19. Profiling relied on immunoSEQ multiplex PCR, and the TCRdb table lists in-frame clones only, not all of them. The table shows 130,000 to 150,000 clones, with about four fifths occurring only once. Sequenced material: peripheral blood. The receptors here all came from a human donor in a cohort sampled during active COVID-19. CDR3s include the opening cysteine and the closing phenylalanine or tryptophan. Fields, in order: V gene, J gene, clone size, D gene, CDR3 protein, CDR3 DNA. D genes are given only for firm matches. Clone sizes are given selectively: once, few, many, or a class where the clone is expanded.

>TRBV5-1|TRBJ1-5|.|TRBD1
CASSLGGNNQPQHF
TGCGCCAGCAGCTTAGGGGGCAACAATCAGCCCCAGCATTTT
>TRBV19|TRBJ2-4|.|TRBD1
CASSIRDRGAKNIQYF
TGTGCCAGTAGTATAAGAGACAGGGGAGCCAAAAACATTCAGTACTTC
>TRBV5-4|TRBJ1-1|few|.
CASSFQGRAEAFF
TGTGCCAGCAGCTTTCAGGGGCGGGCTGAAGCTTTCTTT
>TRBV12-2|TRBJ2-3|.|.
CASRLPLIGGTDTQYF
TGTGCAAGTCGCTTACCCCTTATCGGGGGCACAGATACGCAGTATTTT
>TRBV7-8|TRBJ2-7|few|.
CASSQGLAYEQYF
TGTGCCAGCAGCCAGGGACTTGCCTACGAGCAGTACTTC
>TRBV7-9|TRBJ2-1|.|TRBD2
CASSSGTSGDHYNEQFF
TGTGCCAGCAGCTCTGGGACTAGCGGGGACCATTACAATGAGCAGTTCTTC
>TRBV4-2|TRBJ1-2|.|.
CASSQTGPPYGYTF
TGTGCCAGCAGCCAAACAGGGCCCCCTTATGGCTACACCTTC
>TRBV9|TRBJ2-7|.|TRBD2
CASSAALAGGYEQYF
TGTGCCAGCAGCGCTGCCTTAGCGGGGGGGTACGAGCAGTACTTC
>TRBV28|TRBJ2-3|once|.
CASSFSGSTDTQYF
TGTGCCAGCAGTTTTAGCGGCAGCACAGATACGCAGTATTTT
>TRBV6-2/TRBV6-3|TRBJ1-1|.|.
CASSYDPARYLNTEAFF
TGTGCCAGCAGTTACGATCCAGCGCGTTACCTGAACACTGAAGCTTTCTTT
>TRBV27|TRBJ1-5|.|.
CASSPQRGNQPQHF
TGTGCCAGCAGTCCCCAGAGGGGCAATCAGCCCCAGCATTTT